This TCR beta chain appears in the sequencing data of a study of OX40 agonist ivuxolimab in advanced cancers. Sequenced by immunoSEQ multiplex PCR; TCRdb stores in-frame clones only, minus some. The repertoire holds approximately 9,300 clones, with under 80% as singletons. This clone was seen at least ten times. Blood sampling took place at baseline, cycle 4 day 1, and cycle 7 day 1. Here the sequenced sample was CD4+ or CD8+ T cells sorted from blood, taken in a trial of the OX40 agonist ivuxolimab. This clonotype originated in an adult with an advanced solid tumor such as melanoma, head and neck, liver or kidney cancer.

The DNA for the CDR3 is TGTGCCAGCAGCCCTCGAAAGGCAGGTGCTCTCCAAGAGACCCAGTACTTC. Translated, it gives CASSPRKAGALQETQYF. The chain combines TRBV7-9 with TRBJ2-5; D call uncertain. Germline-derived CDR1 and CDR2 are SEHNR and FQNEAQ (reference sequence). The CDR3 contains 17 residues. Trimming took 5 bases from V and 1 from J, leaving 20 bases between them.